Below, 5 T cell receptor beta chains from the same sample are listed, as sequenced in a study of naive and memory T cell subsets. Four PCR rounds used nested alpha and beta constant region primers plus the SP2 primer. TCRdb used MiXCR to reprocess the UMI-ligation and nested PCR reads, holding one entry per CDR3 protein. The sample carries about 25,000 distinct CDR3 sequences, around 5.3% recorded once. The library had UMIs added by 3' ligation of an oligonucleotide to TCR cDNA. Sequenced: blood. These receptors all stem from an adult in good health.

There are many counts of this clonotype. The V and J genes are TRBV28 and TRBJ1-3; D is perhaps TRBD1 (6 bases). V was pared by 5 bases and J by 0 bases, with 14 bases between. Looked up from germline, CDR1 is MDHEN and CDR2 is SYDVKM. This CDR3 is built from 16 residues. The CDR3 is CASSAHDRSSGNTIYF. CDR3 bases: TGTGCCAGCAGTGCCCACGACAGGAGCTCTGGAAACACCATATATTTT.

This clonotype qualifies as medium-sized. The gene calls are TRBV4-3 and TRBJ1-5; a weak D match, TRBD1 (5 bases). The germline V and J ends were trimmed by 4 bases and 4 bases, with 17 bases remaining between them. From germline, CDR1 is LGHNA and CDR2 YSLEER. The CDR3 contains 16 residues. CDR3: CASSPGTFDRNQPQHF. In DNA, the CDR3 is TGCGCCAGCAGCCCCGGGACGTTCGATCGGAATCAGCCCCAGCATTTT.

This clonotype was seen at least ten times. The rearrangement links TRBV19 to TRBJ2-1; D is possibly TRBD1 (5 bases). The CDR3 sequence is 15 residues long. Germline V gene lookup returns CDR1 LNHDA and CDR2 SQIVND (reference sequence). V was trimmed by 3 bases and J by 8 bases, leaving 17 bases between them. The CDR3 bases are TGTGCCAGTAGTATCGGTCAGGGCCGAATGCATGAGCAGTTCTTC. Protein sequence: CASSIGQGRMHEQFF.

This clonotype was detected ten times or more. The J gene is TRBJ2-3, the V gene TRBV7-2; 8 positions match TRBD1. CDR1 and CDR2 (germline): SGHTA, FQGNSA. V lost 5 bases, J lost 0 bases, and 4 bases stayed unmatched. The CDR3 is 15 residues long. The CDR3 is CASSLDRASTDTQYF. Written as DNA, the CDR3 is TGTGCCAGCAGCCTGGACAGGGCTAGCACAGATACGCAGTATTTT.

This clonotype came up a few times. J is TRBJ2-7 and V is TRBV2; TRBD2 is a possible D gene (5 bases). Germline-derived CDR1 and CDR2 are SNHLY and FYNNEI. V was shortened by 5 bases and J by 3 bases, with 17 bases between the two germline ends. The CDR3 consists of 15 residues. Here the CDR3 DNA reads TGTGCCAGCAGTCCGGACTTTTCGAGACACTACGAGCAGTACTTC. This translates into CASSPDFSRHYEQYF.